The rows below give T cell receptor beta chains drawn from one sample of a study of blood T cell repertoires in COVID-19. Here immunoSEQ multiplex PCR was the method, and the copy in TCRdb shows in-frame clones only, minus some. Among 150,000 or so clones listed, about 85% were seen once. The sample consisted of peripheral blood. The receptors originated from a man aged 55 to 70 who had recovered from COVID-19. Both conserved end residues are part of each CDR3. The order of the fields is CDR3 protein, CDR3 DNA, clone size, D gene, V gene, J gene, CDR3 length. The D gene is left open where the match is weak. Some rows have no size entry. The others give once, few or many, or a class for an expanded clone.

CDR3aa: CASSATGFYGYTF
CDR3nt: TGCGCCAGCAGCGCCACAGGTTTCTATGGCTACACCTTC
abundance: NA
d_gene: NA
v_gene: TRBV5-1
j_gene: TRBJ1-2
len: 13

CDR3aa: CASSEGLAVLPGYEQYF
CDR3nt: TGTGCCAGCAGTGAAGGGCTAGCGGTCCTCCCCGGGTACGAGCAGTACTTC
abundance: NA
d_gene: TRBD2
v_gene: TRBV6-1
j_gene: TRBJ2-7
len: 17

CDR3aa: CASSISGGTDTQYF
CDR3nt: TGTGCCAGCAGCATTTCTGGAGGGACAGATACGCAGTATTTT
abundance: NA
d_gene: NA
v_gene: TRBV7-6
j_gene: TRBJ2-3
len: 14

CDR3aa: CASSTYGLGEKLFF
CDR3nt: TGTGCCAGCAGCACCTATGGTCTCGGTGAAAAACTGTTTTTT
abundance: NA
d_gene: NA
v_gene: TRBV5-6
j_gene: TRBJ1-4
len: 14

CDR3aa: CASSHYRTANTGELFF
CDR3nt: TGTGCCAGCAGCCACTACAGGACCGCGAACACCGGGGAGCTGTTTTTT
abundance: few
d_gene: NA
v_gene: TRBV3-1/TRBV3-2
j_gene: TRBJ2-2
len: 16

CDR3aa: CASSFGHPYSGNTIYF
CDR3nt: TGTGCCAGCAGTTTTGGCCACCCGTACTCTGGAAACACCATATATTTT
abundance: NA
d_gene: NA
v_gene: TRBV2
j_gene: TRBJ1-3
len: 16

CDR3aa: CSGRDRGAYYGYTF
CDR3nt: TGCAGCGGACGGGACAGGGGGGCGTACTATGGCTACACCTTC
abundance: NA
d_gene: TRBD1
v_gene: TRBV29-1
j_gene: TRBJ1-2
len: 14

CDR3aa: CASSLGLNTGELFF
CDR3nt: TGCGCCAGCAGCTTGGGACTTAACACCGGGGAGCTGTTTTTT
abundance: NA
d_gene: NA
v_gene: TRBV5-1
j_gene: TRBJ2-2
len: 14

CDR3aa: CATRRYSTDTQYF
CDR3nt: TGTGCCACCAGGCGATACAGCACAGATACGCAGTATTTT
abundance: NA
d_gene: NA
v_gene: TRBV15
j_gene: TRBJ2-3
len: 13

CDR3aa: CASSERGRTGGVYTF
CDR3nt: TGTGCCAGCAGTGAAAGAGGACGGACCGGGGGGGTCTACACCTTC
abundance: NA
d_gene: NA
v_gene: TRBV2
j_gene: TRBJ1-2
len: 15

CDR3aa: CSVDRASGYETQYF
CDR3nt: TGCAGCGTAGATAGGGCTAGCGGGTACGAGACCCAGTACTTC
abundance: NA
d_gene: TRBD2
v_gene: TRBV29-1
j_gene: TRBJ2-5
len: 14

CDR3aa: CASSWDRDAGNTIYF
CDR3nt: TGTGCCAGCAGCTGGGACAGGGATGCTGGAAACACCATATATTTT
abundance: NA
d_gene: TRBD1
v_gene: TRBV6-5
j_gene: TRBJ1-3
len: 15

CDR3aa: CASSRGLAGYETGELFF
CDR3nt: TGTGCCAGCAGCCGAGGACTAGCGGGGTATGAGACCGGGGAGCTGTTTTTT
abundance: NA
d_gene: TRBD2
v_gene: TRBV5-5
j_gene: TRBJ2-2
len: 17

CDR3aa: CASSGDLLGGSNTDTQYF
CDR3nt: TGCGCCAGCAGTGGGGACCTCTTGGGGGGTTCCAACACAGATACGCAGTATTTT
abundance: NA
d_gene: NA
v_gene: TRBV10-1
j_gene: TRBJ2-3
len: 18

CDR3aa: CASSRGVGSGNTEAFF
CDR3nt: TGTGCCAGTAGTAGGGGGGTGGGATCAGGGAACACTGAAGCTTTCTTT
abundance: NA
d_gene: NA
v_gene: TRBV19
j_gene: TRBJ1-1
len: 16

CDR3aa: CASSLTGDNEQFF
CDR3nt: TGTGCCAGCTCACTCACAGGGGACAATGAGCAGTTCTTC
abundance: NA
d_gene: TRBD1
v_gene: TRBV18
j_gene: TRBJ2-1
len: 13

CDR3aa: CASSLEIDTEAFF
CDR3nt: TGTGCCAGCAGCTTAGAGATAGACACTGAAGCTTTCTTT
abundance: NA
d_gene: NA
v_gene: TRBV11-2
j_gene: TRBJ1-1
len: 13

CDR3aa: CSASRQTLREQFF
CDR3nt: TGCAGTGCTAGTAGACAGACTTTACGAGAGCAGTTCTTC
abundance: NA
d_gene: NA
v_gene: TRBV20-1
j_gene: TRBJ2-1
len: 13

CDR3aa: CASSFRTGSSPLHF
CDR3nt: TGTGCCAGCAGCTTCCGGACAGGGAGCTCACCCCTCCACTTT
abundance: NA
d_gene: TRBD1
v_gene: TRBV13
j_gene: TRBJ1-6
len: 14

CDR3aa: CASSVLEDNEQFF
CDR3nt: TGTGCCAGCTCGGTCCTAGAGGACAATGAGCAGTTCTTC
abundance: once
d_gene: NA
v_gene: TRBV18
j_gene: TRBJ2-1
len: 13

CDR3aa: CASSPPGQGTYGYTF
CDR3nt: TGTGCCAGCTCACCACCAGGACAGGGGACGTATGGCTACACCTTC
abundance: NA
d_gene: TRBD1
v_gene: TRBV18
j_gene: TRBJ1-2
len: 15

CDR3aa: CASSQDRTGTGKPEAFF
CDR3nt: TGCGCCAGCAGCCAAGATAGGACCGGGACAGGGAAACCTGAAGCTTTCTTT
abundance: once
d_gene: TRBD1
v_gene: TRBV4-1
j_gene: TRBJ1-1
len: 17

CDR3aa: CASSNPALGSNSNQPQHF
CDR3nt: TGTGCCAGCAGCAACCCCGCCCTAGGTAGTAATAGCAATCAGCCCCAGCATTTT
abundance: NA
d_gene: NA
v_gene: TRBV6-2/TRBV6-3
j_gene: TRBJ1-5
len: 18

CDR3aa: CASSLADRVNSPLHF
CDR3nt: TGTGCCAGCAGCTTGGCGGACAGGGTCAATTCACCCCTCCACTTT
abundance: NA
d_gene: TRBD1
v_gene: TRBV5-4
j_gene: TRBJ1-6
len: 15

CDR3aa: CASSYRQGRLVGGELFF
CDR3nt: TGTGCCAGCAGTTACCGGCAGGGGAGATTGGTGGGCGGGGAGCTGTTTTTT
abundance: NA
d_gene: NA
v_gene: TRBV27
j_gene: TRBJ2-2
len: 17

CDR3aa: CASSLTLSSGANVLTF
CDR3nt: TGTGCCAGCAGCTTAACTTTGAGCTCTGGGGCCAACGTCCTGACTTTC
abundance: once
d_gene: NA
v_gene: TRBV7-3
j_gene: TRBJ2-6
len: 16

CDR3aa: CASSLVAGETQYF
CDR3nt: TGTGCCAGCAGCTTGGTAGCCGGGGAGACCCAGTACTTC
abundance: NA
d_gene: NA
v_gene: TRBV3-1/TRBV3-2
j_gene: TRBJ2-5
len: 13

CDR3aa: CASSQSPNYYGYTF
CDR3nt: TGTGCCAGCAGCCAATCCCCAAACTACTATGGCTACACCTTC
abundance: NA
d_gene: NA
v_gene: TRBV3-1/TRBV3-2
j_gene: TRBJ1-2
len: 14

CDR3aa: CASSWGDYEQYF
CDR3nt: TGTGCCAGCAGCTGGGGAGACTACGAGCAGTACTTC
abundance: NA
d_gene: NA
v_gene: TRBV7-9
j_gene: TRBJ2-7
len: 12

CDR3aa: CASSRSLAGGPYNEQFF
CDR3nt: TGCGCCAGCAGTCGGTCTCTAGCGGGGGGGCCCTACAATGAGCAGTTCTTC
abundance: NA
d_gene: TRBD2
v_gene: TRBV4-3
j_gene: TRBJ2-1
len: 17

CDR3aa: CASSSPLGRGQETQYF
CDR3nt: TGTGCCAGCAGCTCCCCCCTAGGCCGAGGGCAAGAGACCCAGTACTTC
abundance: NA
d_gene: NA
v_gene: TRBV9
j_gene: TRBJ2-5
len: 16

CDR3aa: CATSDDTGTHYGYTF
CDR3nt: TGTGCCACCAGTGATGATACCGGGACTCACTATGGCTACACCTTC
abundance: NA
d_gene: NA
v_gene: TRBV24-1
j_gene: TRBJ1-2
len: 15

CDR3aa: CATSDVLAGYTDTQYF
CDR3nt: TGTGCCACCAGTGATGTCCTAGCGGGGTACACAGATACGCAGTATTTT
abundance: once
d_gene: TRBD2
v_gene: TRBV24-1
j_gene: TRBJ2-3
len: 16

CDR3aa: CASSRSQGDTYEQYF
CDR3nt: TGTGCCAGCAGCCGTTCCCAGGGGGACACCTACGAGCAGTACTTC
abundance: few
d_gene: TRBD1
v_gene: TRBV11-1
j_gene: TRBJ2-7
len: 15

CDR3aa: CASSSLLESSYEQYF
CDR3nt: TGTGCCAGCAGCTCCCTTCTGGAGAGCTCCTACGAGCAGTACTTC
abundance: NA
d_gene: NA
v_gene: TRBV5-6
j_gene: TRBJ2-7
len: 15

CDR3aa: CASSKWKRDNYGYTF
CDR3nt: TGTGCCAGTAGTAAGTGGAAACGGGATAACTATGGCTACACCTTC
abundance: NA
d_gene: NA
v_gene: TRBV19
j_gene: TRBJ1-2
len: 15

CDR3aa: CAWSPGQGSTF
CDR3nt: TGTGCCTGGAGTCCTGGGCAGGGATCCACCTTC
abundance: NA
d_gene: NA
v_gene: TRBV30
j_gene: TRBJ1-2
len: 11

CDR3aa: CASSPFGPSRNGETQYF
CDR3nt: TGCGCCAGCAGCCCTTTCGGCCCCAGCAGGAATGGAGAGACCCAGTACTTC
abundance: few
d_gene: NA
v_gene: TRBV5-1
j_gene: TRBJ2-5
len: 17

CDR3aa: CASSYSGNSGANVLTF
CDR3nt: TGTGCCAGCAGTTATTCGGGAAACTCTGGGGCCAACGTCCTGACTTTC
abundance: NA
d_gene: NA
v_gene: TRBV6-5
j_gene: TRBJ2-6
len: 16

CDR3aa: CAVSSGEILHNEQFF
CDR3nt: TGTGCCGTGTCCTCAGGGGAGATCCTCCACAATGAGCAGTTCTTC
abundance: NA
d_gene: NA
v_gene: TRBV6-5
j_gene: TRBJ2-1
len: 15

CDR3aa: CASSLAGGVETQYF
CDR3nt: TGCGCCAGCAGCTTGGCGGGCGGGGTCGAGACCCAGTACTTC
abundance: NA
d_gene: NA
v_gene: TRBV5-1
j_gene: TRBJ2-5
len: 14

CDR3aa: CASSIGTSGGPLGSGELFF
CDR3nt: TGTGCCAGCAGCATAGGGACTAGCGGGGGGCCCCTCGGAAGCGGGGAGCTGTTTTTT
abundance: NA
d_gene: TRBD2
v_gene: TRBV5-4
j_gene: TRBJ2-2
len: 19

CDR3aa: CASSEAGVHQPQHF
CDR3nt: TGTGCCAGCAGTGAAGCAGGGGTCCATCAGCCCCAGCATTTT
abundance: NA
d_gene: NA
v_gene: TRBV6-1
j_gene: TRBJ1-5
len: 14

CDR3aa: CAISEVLLAGSETQYF
CDR3nt: TGTGCCATCAGTGAGGTACTTCTAGCGGGGTCTGAGACCCAGTACTTC
abundance: NA
d_gene: TRBD2
v_gene: TRBV10-3
j_gene: TRBJ2-5
len: 16

CDR3aa: CASNDRGEKLFF
CDR3nt: TGTGCCTCTAATGATCGAGGAGAAAAACTGTTTTTT
abundance: once
d_gene: NA
v_gene: TRBV10-3
j_gene: TRBJ1-4
len: 12

CDR3aa: CASSPWSSGGNTGELFF
CDR3nt: TGTGCCAGCTCACCGTGGTCTAGCGGGGGGAACACCGGGGAGCTGTTTTTT
abundance: NA
d_gene: TRBD2
v_gene: TRBV18
j_gene: TRBJ2-2
len: 17

CDR3aa: CASSSGYTGGYNEQFF
CDR3nt: TGTGCCAGCAGTTCGGGGTATACCGGGGGATACAATGAGCAGTTCTTC
abundance: few
d_gene: NA
v_gene: TRBV27
j_gene: TRBJ2-1
len: 16

CDR3aa: CASSQGGGRKSNQPQHF
CDR3nt: TGTGCCAGCTCACAAGGGGGGGGGAGGAAGAGCAATCAGCCCCAGCATTTT
abundance: NA
d_gene: NA
v_gene: TRBV18
j_gene: TRBJ1-5
len: 17

CDR3aa: CASSPGQGGNYGYTF
CDR3nt: TGTGCCAGCAGCCCCGGACAGGGAGGGAACTATGGCTACACCTTC
abundance: NA
d_gene: TRBD1
v_gene: TRBV7-6
j_gene: TRBJ1-2
len: 15